This T cell receptor beta chain was captured in a study of identical twins. Whole-study results and caveats: It was possible that invariant MAIT and iNKT cells partly confounded the zero-insertion analyses. Clonotypes of the beta chain that were abundant in cord blood carried fewer insertions (memory repertoires showed none).

Healthy Caucasians supplied all donations. For this clonotype: Its antigen is not identified.

A universal primer binding site was introduced by template switching. The final cDNA contained unique molecular identifiers. TCRdb used MiXCR to reprocess the 5' RACE reads, holding one entry per CDR3 protein. The sample gives hundreds of thousands of distinct CDR3 sequences, approximately 6.8% of which show up once; about 5.8% is in the top ten. V was pared by 2 bases and J by 5 bases, with 5 bases of the junction left unmatched. Germline assignment: CDR1 KGHSH and CDR2 LQKENI. The CDR3 totals 15 residues. This sample was shared with a second study, whose subject was yellow fever vaccine responses in identical twins.

The sequenced material came from CD8+ T cells sorted from blood. This sequence joins TRBV18 and TRBJ2-3; 9 bases are shared with TRBD1. This clonotype was sampled from a woman under 30 in good health. CDR3 region: CASSPSQGAGDTQYF. CDR3 bases: TGTGCCAGCTCACCATCACAGGGGGCGGGAGATACGCAGTATTTT.